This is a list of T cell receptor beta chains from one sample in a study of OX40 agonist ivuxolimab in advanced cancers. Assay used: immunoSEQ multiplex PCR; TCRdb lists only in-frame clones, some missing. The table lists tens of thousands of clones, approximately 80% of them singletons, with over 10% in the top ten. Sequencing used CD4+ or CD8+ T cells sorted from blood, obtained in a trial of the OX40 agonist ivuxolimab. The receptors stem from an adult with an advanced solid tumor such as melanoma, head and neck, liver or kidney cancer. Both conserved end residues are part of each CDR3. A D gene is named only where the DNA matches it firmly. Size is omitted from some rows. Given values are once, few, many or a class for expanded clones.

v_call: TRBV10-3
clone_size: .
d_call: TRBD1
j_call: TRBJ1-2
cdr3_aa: CAISEGPSGQGNYGYTF
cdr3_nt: TGTGCCATCAGTGAGGGTCCCTCGGGACAGGGTAACTATGGCTACACCTTC

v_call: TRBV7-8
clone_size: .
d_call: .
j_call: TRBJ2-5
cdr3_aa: CASSSVVEVRETQYF
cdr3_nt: TGTGCCAGCAGCTCCGTAGTGGAGGTCCGGGAGACCCAGTACTTC

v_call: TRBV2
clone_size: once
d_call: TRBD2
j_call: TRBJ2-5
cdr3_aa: CASKGTSGETQYF
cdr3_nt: TGTGCCAGCAAGGGGACTAGCGGGGAGACCCAGTACTTC

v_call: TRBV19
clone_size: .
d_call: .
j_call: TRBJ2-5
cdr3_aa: CASSEGSETQYF
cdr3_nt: TGTGCCAGTAGCGAGGGGTCGGAGACCCAGTACTTC

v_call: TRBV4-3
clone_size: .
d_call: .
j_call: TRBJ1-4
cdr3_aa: CASSQRRELNEKLFF
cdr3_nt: TGCGCCAGCAGCCAAAGGCGGGAGTTGAATGAAAAACTGTTTTTT

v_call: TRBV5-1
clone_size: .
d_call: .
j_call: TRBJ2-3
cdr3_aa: CASSRQGGGTDTQYF
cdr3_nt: TGCGCCAGCAGCAGACAGGGAGGTGGCACAGATACGCAGTATTTT

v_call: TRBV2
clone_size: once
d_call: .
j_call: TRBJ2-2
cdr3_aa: CASSEASWNTGELFF
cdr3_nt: TGTGCCAGCAGTGAAGCAAGTTGGAACACCGGGGAGCTGTTTTTT

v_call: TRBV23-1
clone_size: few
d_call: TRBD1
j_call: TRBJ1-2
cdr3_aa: CASSQSYNRGPGGYTF
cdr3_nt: TGCGCCAGCAGTCAATCGTATAATAGGGGGCCGGGGGGCTACACCTTC

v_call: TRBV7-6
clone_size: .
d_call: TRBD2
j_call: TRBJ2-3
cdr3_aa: CASSQLAGETDTQYF
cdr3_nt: TGTGCCAGCAGCCAGTTAGCGGGGGAGACAGATACGCAGTATTTT

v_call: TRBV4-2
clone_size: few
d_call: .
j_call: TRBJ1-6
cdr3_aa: CASSQGPGGWNSPLHF
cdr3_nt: TGTGCCAGCAGCCAAGGACCCGGGGGCTGGAATTCACCCCTCCACTTT

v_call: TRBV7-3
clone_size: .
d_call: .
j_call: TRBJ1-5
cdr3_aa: CASSKSLEGQPQHF
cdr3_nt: TGTGCCAGCAGCAAATCCCTCGAAGGCCAGCCCCAGCATTTT

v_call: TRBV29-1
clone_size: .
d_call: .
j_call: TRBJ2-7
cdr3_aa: CSVGGGSYEQYF
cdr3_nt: TGCAGCGTGGGAGGGGGTTCCTACGAGCAGTACTTC

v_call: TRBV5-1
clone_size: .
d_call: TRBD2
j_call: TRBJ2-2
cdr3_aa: CASETLGGGNTGELFF
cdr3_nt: TGCGCCAGCGAGACCTTGGGCGGGGGGAACACCGGGGAGCTGTTTTTT

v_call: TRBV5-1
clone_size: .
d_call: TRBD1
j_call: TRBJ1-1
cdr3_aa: CASSPDRGRMNTEAFF
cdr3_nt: TGCGCCAGCAGCCCCGACAGGGGGCGAATGAACACTGAAGCTTTCTTT

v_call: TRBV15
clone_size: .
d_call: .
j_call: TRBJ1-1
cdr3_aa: CATSISLTQGNTEAFF
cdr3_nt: TGTGCCACCAGCATATCTTTGACGCAGGGGAACACTGAAGCTTTCTTT

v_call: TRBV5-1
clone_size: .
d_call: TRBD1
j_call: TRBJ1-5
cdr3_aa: CASSPEAQGQGNQPQHF
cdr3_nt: TGCGCCAGCAGCCCGGAGGCGCAAGGACAGGGCAATCAGCCCCAGCATTTT

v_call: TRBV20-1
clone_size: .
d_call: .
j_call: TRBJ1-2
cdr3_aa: CSAKRGDGYTF
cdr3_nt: TGCAGTGCTAAACGTGGGGACGGCTACACCTTC

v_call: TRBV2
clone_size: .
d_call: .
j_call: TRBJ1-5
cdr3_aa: CASSGGRGNQPQHF
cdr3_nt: TGTGCCAGCAGTGGGGGGAGGGGCAATCAGCCCCAGCATTTT

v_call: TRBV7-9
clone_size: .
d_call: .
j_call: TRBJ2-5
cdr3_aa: CASSVGAETQYF
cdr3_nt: TGTGCCAGCAGCGTCGGGGCGGAGACCCAGTACTTC

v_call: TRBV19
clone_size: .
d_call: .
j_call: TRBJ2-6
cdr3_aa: CASSIDRGAGANVLTF
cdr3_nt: TGTGCCAGTAGTATAGATCGAGGGGCTGGGGCCAACGTCCTGACTTTC

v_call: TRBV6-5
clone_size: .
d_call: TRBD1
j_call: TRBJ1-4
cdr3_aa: CASSYRGPNEKLFF
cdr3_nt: TGTGCCAGCAGTTACAGGGGGCCGAATGAAAAACTGTTTTTT

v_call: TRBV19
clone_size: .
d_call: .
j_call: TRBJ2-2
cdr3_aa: CASSSPTGFTNTRELFF
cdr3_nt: TGTGCCAGTAGCAGCCCTACAGGGTTCACGAACACCAGGGAGCTGTTTTTT

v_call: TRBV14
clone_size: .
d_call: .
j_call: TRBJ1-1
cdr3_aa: CASSQNGVGRTEAFF
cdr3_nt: TGTGCCAGCAGCCAAAATGGGGTAGGAAGGACTGAAGCTTTCTTT

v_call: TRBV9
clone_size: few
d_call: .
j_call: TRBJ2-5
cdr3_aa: CASSPNLETQYF
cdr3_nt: TGTGCCAGCAGCCCTAATCTGGAGACCCAGTACTTC

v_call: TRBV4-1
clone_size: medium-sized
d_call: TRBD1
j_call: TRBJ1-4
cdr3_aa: CASSKGSGQGADLFF
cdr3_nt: TGCGCCAGCAGCAAGGGAAGTGGACAGGGGGCCGACCTGTTTTTT

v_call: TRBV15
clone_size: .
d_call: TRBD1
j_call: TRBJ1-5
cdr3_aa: CATSRGGQGAPSNQPQHF
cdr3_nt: TGTGCCACCAGCAGAGGGGGACAGGGGGCGCCTAGCAATCAGCCCCAGCATTTT

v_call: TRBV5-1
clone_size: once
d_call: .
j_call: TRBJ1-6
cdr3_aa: CASSLEGNSPLHF
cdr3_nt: TGCGCCAGCAGCTTAGAGGGAAATTCACCCCTCCACTTT

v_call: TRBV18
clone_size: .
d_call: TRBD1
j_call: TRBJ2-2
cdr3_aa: CASSPQGAIDTGELFF
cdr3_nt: TGTGCCAGCTCACCTCAGGGGGCCATTGACACCGGGGAGCTGTTTTTT

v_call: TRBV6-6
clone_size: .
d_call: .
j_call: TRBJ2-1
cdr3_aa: CASSSRMDEQFF
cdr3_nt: TGTGCCAGCAGTTCCCGAATGGATGAGCAGTTCTTC

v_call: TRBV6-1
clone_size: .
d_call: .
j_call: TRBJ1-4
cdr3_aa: CASSELGTANEKLFF
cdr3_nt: TGTGCCAGCAGTGAATTAGGAACAGCTAATGAAAAACTGTTTTTT

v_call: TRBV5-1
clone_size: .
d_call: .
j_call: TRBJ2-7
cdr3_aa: CASSLSEGGRLREQYF
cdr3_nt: TGCGCCAGCAGCTTGTCGGAGGGGGGCCGACTACGGGAGCAGTACTTC

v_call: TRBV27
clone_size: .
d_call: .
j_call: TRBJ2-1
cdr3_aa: CASSFGVPYNEQFF
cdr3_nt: TGTGCCAGCAGTTTTGGGGTACCGTACAATGAGCAGTTCTTC

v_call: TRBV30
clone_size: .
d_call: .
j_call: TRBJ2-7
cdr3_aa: CAWTSGGAREQYF
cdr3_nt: TGTGCCTGGACCTCGGGGGGCGCGAGAGAGCAGTACTTC

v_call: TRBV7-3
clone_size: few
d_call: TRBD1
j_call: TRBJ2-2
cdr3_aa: CASSFPTGTNTGELFF
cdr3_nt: TGTGCCAGCAGCTTCCCGACAGGGACGAACACCGGGGAGCTGTTTTTT

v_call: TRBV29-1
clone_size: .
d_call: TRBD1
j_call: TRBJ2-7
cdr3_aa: CSVERGHGTYEQYF
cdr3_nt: TGCAGCGTTGAAAGGGGGCATGGGACCTACGAGCAGTACTTC

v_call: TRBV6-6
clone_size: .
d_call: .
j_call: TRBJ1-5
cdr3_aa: CASSYGDWQPQHF
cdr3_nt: TGTGCCAGCAGTTATGGGGACTGGCAGCCCCAGCATTTT

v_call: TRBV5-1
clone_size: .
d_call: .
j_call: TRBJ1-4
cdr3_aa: CASREDPNNEKLFF
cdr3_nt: TGCGCCAGCAGAGAGGACCCAAATAATGAAAAACTGTTTTTT

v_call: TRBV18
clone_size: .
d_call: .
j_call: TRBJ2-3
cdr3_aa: CASSLFDSYTDTQYF
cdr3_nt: TGTGCCAGCTCACTATTCGACAGCTACACAGATACGCAGTATTTT

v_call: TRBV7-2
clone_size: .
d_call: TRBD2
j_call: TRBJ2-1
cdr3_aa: CASSQRSTSGRSEQFF
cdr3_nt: TGTGCCAGCAGCCAAAGGAGTACTAGCGGGAGAAGTGAGCAGTTCTTC

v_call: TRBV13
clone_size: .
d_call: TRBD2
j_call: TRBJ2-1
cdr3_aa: CASSLAGLAGVGEQFF
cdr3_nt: TGTGCCAGCAGCTTAGCGGGACTAGCGGGAGTAGGTGAGCAGTTCTTC

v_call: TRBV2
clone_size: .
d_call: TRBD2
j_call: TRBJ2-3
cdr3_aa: CASSYFSSGGFTDTQYF
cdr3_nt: TGTGCCAGCAGCTACTTTTCTAGCGGGGGCTTCACAGATACGCAGTATTTT

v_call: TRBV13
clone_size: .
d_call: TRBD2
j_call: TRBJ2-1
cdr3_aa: CASSPTWREGVAYNEQFF
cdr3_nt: TGTGCCAGCAGCCCGACTTGGCGGGAGGGGGTTGCCTACAATGAGCAGTTCTTC